Shown below are 25 T cell receptor beta chains from a single sample sequenced in a study of T cells after posttransplantation cyclophosphamide. The repertoire was sequenced with immunoSEQ multiplex PCR; TCRdb's copy has only in-frame clones and lacks some. Of approximately 47,000 clones in the sample, around 91% were seen once. Specimen: PBMCs. Receptor source: a woman between 50 and 59 years old in good health and a related stem cell transplant donor.

The genes are TRBV27 and TRBJ1-2, with a tentative D call TRBD1 (6 bases). This CDR3 is built from 13 residues. CDR1 is MNHEY and CDR2 is SMNVEV in the germline V gene (reference sequence). V lost 0 bases and J lost 8, with 10 bases in between. The CDR3 loop reads CASSLSLGGGYTF. DNA of the CDR3: TGTGCCAGCAGTTTATCTCTAGGGGGAGGCTACACCTTC.

The chain recombines TRBV7-3 with TRBJ2-2, with 15 bases lining up with TRBD2. The CDR3 extends over 18 amino acids. The ends lost 2 bases at V and 4 bases at J; junction bases unmatched: 5. Germline values: CDR1 SGHTA, CDR2 FQGTGA. As DNA, the CDR3 is TGTGCCAGCAGCTTAGGTGGACTAGCGGGAGGGGGCACCGGGGAGCTGTTTTTT. Translated: CASSLGGLAGGGTGELFF.

The rearrangement uses TRBV10-3 and TRBJ1-2; the match to TRBD1 covers 9 bases. Unmatched junction bases numbered 9, after V lost 6 bases and J lost 4 bases. The CDR3 totals 15 residues. Germline CDR1 and CDR2: ENHRY and SYGVKD. CDR3 sequence reads: CAIRGGGQGTYGYTF. The CDR3 DNA follows: TGTGCCATCAGAGGGGGGGGACAGGGAACCTATGGCTACACCTTC.

This clone occurred a few times. The CDR3 protein is CASSSLSDTQYF. Written as DNA, the CDR3 is TGTGCCAGCAGCTCCCTTTCCGATACGCAGTATTTT. V usage is TRBV5-4 and J usage is TRBJ2-3, with D uncertain. This CDR3 comprises 12 residues. Germline V gene sequence: CDR1 SGHNT, CDR2 YYREEE (reference sequence). Trimming pared 3 bases from V and 6 bases from J, leaving 8 bases between.

This clone was seen only once. The chain couples TRBV18 to TRBJ2-7, with 12 nucleotides matching TRBD2. Germline values: CDR1 KGHSH, CDR2 LQKENI. V dropped 8 bases and J dropped 7; count of bases not matched to a gene: 9. The CDR3 runs 14 residues. The CDR3 loop reads CASHRTSGNWEQYF. CDR3 sequence (DNA): TGTGCCAGCCACCGGACTAGCGGGAATTGGGAGCAGTACTTC.

This clone was seen once. This rearrangement joins TRBV28 to TRBJ1-1; D is unclear. The V gene lost 5 bases and the J gene lost 3 bases, with 10 bases spanning the gap. The germline V gene has CDR1 MDHEN and CDR2 SYDVKM. The CDR3 length is 13 residues. The DNA for the CDR3 is TGTGCCAGCAGTACAGAAGGCTACACTGAAGCTTTCTTT. Translating it yields CASSTEGYTEAFF.

This CDR3 is CASSSPGAGDEQYF. CDR3 in DNA: TGTGCCAGTAGTTCCCCAGGCGCAGGTGATGAGCAGTACTTC. The chain carries TRBV19 and TRBJ2-7; no clear D gene. V was clipped by 5 bases and J by 7 bases, with 18 bases between them. The V gene's germline CDR1 is LNHDA and CDR2 SQIVND (reference sequence). The CDR3 is 14 residues long.

The rearrangement uses TRBV5-4 and TRBJ2-2; 7 bases agree with TRBD2. The CDR3 is 15 residues long. The germline CDR1 and CDR2 sequences are SGHNT and YYREEE (reference sequence). Losses at the gene ends were 4 bases for V and 0 bases for J; bases not matched to a gene: 3. The CDR3 DNA sequence: TGTGCCAGCAGCCGAGGGACTACGAACACCGGGGAGCTGTTTTTT. The encoded protein is CASSRGTTNTGELFF. The full variable domain, with the rest looked up from reference TRBV5-4 and TRBJ2-2, is ETGVTQSPTHLIKTRGQQVTLRCSSQSGHNTVSWYQQALGQGPQFIFQYYREEENGRGNFPPRFSGLQFPNYSSELNVNALELDDSALYLCASSRGTTNTGELFFGEGSRLTVL.

V and J are TRBV30 and TRBJ1-1; D unclear. Trimming stripped 0 bases from V and 1 base from J, with 6 bases between. This CDR3 has 13 amino acids. CDR1 GTSNPN and CDR2 SVGIG come from the germline V gene (reference sequence). CDR3 nucleotides: TGTGCCTGGAGTGTAAATCGGAACACTGAAGCTTTCTTT. It yields the protein CAWSVNRNTEAFF.

The chain employs TRBV5-1 and TRBJ2-7; 11 bases align to TRBD2. CDR3 length: 17 amino acids. After removal of 0 bases from V and 5 bases from J, the junction contained 10 bases not matched to a gene. CDR1 and CDR2 (germline): SGHRS, YFSETQ. CDR3 region: CASSLGNSGRANDEQYF. DNA for the CDR3: TGCGCCAGCAGCTTGGGAAATAGCGGGAGGGCCAACGACGAGCAGTACTTC.

The chain is built from TRBV18 and TRBJ2-3; tentatively, D is TRBD2 (5 bases). V lost 3 bases, J lost 4 bases, and 23 bases lay in between. The length of the CDR3 is 18 residues. Germline-derived CDR1 and CDR2 are KGHSH and LQKENI. The CDR3 region has the DNA TGTGCCAGCTCACCCTACGGAGGAGAGGGCCCACGGCCAGATACGCAGTATTTT. Protein: CASSPYGGEGPRPDTQYF.

The count of this clone is one. The chain joins TRBV6-5 to TRBJ1-2, with D possibly matching TRBD1 (6 bases). Trimming left V 0 bases short and J 4 bases short, with 9 bases between. Germline V lookup: CDR1 MNHEY, CDR2 SVGAGI. The CDR3 has 14 residues. The CDR3 reads CASSYSQGAYGYTF. In DNA, the CDR3 is TGTGCCAGCAGTTACTCACAGGGCGCCTATGGCTACACCTTC.

This chain connects TRBV7-9 to TRBJ2-1; D might be TRBD1 (5 bases). The V gene's germline CDR1 is SEHNR and CDR2 FQNEAQ (reference sequence). The germline V and J ends were trimmed by 4 bases and 7 bases, with 14 bases remaining between them. The CDR3 covers 14 residues. CDR3 sequence reads: CASSSDNGGNEQFF. CDR3 DNA sequence: TGTGCCAGCAGCTCGGACAATGGTGGGAATGAGCAGTTCTTC.

This chain uses TRBV30 with TRBJ2-4; 8 bases map to TRBD1. CDR1 and CDR2 (germline): GTSNPN, SVGIG (reference sequence). The CDR3 has 14 amino acids. Trimming removed 3 bases from V and 7 bases from J; junction bases left unmatched: 8. This chain's CDR3 is CAWSTQGVGNIQYF. The CDR3 DNA is TGTGCCTGGAGCACACAGGGGGTGGGGAACATTCAGTACTTC.

This clone is a singleton in its sample. V and J are TRBV6-1 and TRBJ2-5, with 9 bases aligning to TRBD2. Germline V lookup: CDR1 MNHNS, CDR2 SASEGT. After removal of 3 bases from V and 3 bases from J, the junction contained 5 bases not matched to a gene. This CDR3 contains 15 residues. CDR3 bases: TGTGCCAGCAGTGATTCGGGACTAGCTAAAGAGACCCAGTACTTC. The encoded protein is CASSDSGLAKETQYF.

This chain connects TRBV9 to TRBJ1-1; D not certain. This CDR3 region has 12 residues. Germline CDR1 is SGDLS and CDR2 is YYNGEE. Trimming removed 4 bases from V and 8 bases from J, with 12 bases in between. For the CDR3, the DNA is TGTGCCAGCAGCCCCACATCGGGGGAAGCTTTCTTT. Protein product: CASSPTSGEAFF.

This chain connects TRBV10-1 to TRBJ1-5; 7 positions agree with TRBD1. The CDR3 has 14 residues. The germline CDR1 and CDR2 sequences are WNHNN and SYGVQD (reference sequence). V lost 4 bases to trimming and J lost 4 bases; unmatched junction nucleotides: 4. The CDR3: CASSGGGPNQPQHF. In DNA form, the CDR3 reads TGCGCCAGCAGTGGAGGGGGCCCTAATCAGCCCCAGCATTTT.

The gene calls are TRBV7-8 and TRBJ2-2; 8 bases line up with TRBD1. The ends lost 0 bases at V and 4 bases at J; junction bases unmatched: 4. This CDR3 is 16 amino acids long. Germline lookup yields CDR1 SGHVS and CDR2 FQNEAQ. CDR3 sequence: CASSLAGTGGTGELFF. CDR3 DNA sequence: TGTGCCAGCAGCTTAGCCGGCACAGGGGGCACCGGGGAGCTGTTTTTT.

The V call is TRBV10-1, the J call TRBJ1-4; D is perhaps TRBD1 (5 bases). Looked up from germline, CDR1 is WNHNN and CDR2 is SYGVQD (reference sequence). The CDR3 contains 14 residues. Trimming left V 3 bases short and J 7 bases short, with 12 bases between. The CDR3, as DNA: TGCGCCAGCAGTGATCCGGGGGATAGTGAAAAACTGTTTTTT. This encodes CASSDPGDSEKLFF.

Comments on this clone: Other DNA sequences in this specimen translate into the identical CDR3. The rearrangement joins TRBV2 to TRBJ2-1; TRBD1 might be the D (6 bases). The length of the CDR3 is 13 residues. Germline V gene data show CDR1 as SNHLY and CDR2 as FYNNEI. The V gene lost 4 bases and the J gene lost 10 bases, with 14 bases spanning the gap. CDR3 protein: CASSVEAGVEQFF. The CDR3 bases are TGTGCCAGCAGTGTGGAAGCAGGGGTCGAGCAGTTCTTC. The variable domain in full, completed from reference TRBV2 and TRBJ2-1, reads EPEVTQTPSHQVTQMGQEVILRCVPISNHLYFYWYRQILGQKVEFLVSFYNNEISEKSEIFDDQFSVERPDGSNFTLKIRSTKLEDSAMYFCASSVEAGVEQFFGPGTRLTVL.

The chain combines TRBV4-1 with TRBJ1-3; no firm D call. V lost 0 bases, J lost 3 bases, and 9 bases lay in between. Germline V gene data show CDR1 as MGHRA and CDR2 as YSYEKL. This CDR3 is built from 15 residues. The CDR3 here is CASSQDHTGGNTIYF. CDR3 nucleotide sequence: TGCGCCAGCAGCCAAGATCACACGGGTGGAAACACCATATATTTT.

The chain couples TRBV4-2 to TRBJ2-1, with D possibly TRBD2 on 5 matching bases. This CDR3 has 16 amino acids. Germline assignment: CDR1 LGHNA and CDR2 YNFKEQ. Trimming shortened V by 0 bases and J by 4 bases, and 13 bases separated the two germline ends. In DNA, the CDR3 is TGTGCCAGCAGCCAAGATCAGCAGAGGGTGTACAATGAGCAGTTCTTC. It codes for CASSQDQQRVYNEQFF.

The V gene is TRBV28, the J gene TRBJ1-2; D is perhaps TRBD1 (5 bases). Germline CDR1 is MDHEN and CDR2 is SYDVKM. Trimming removed 2 bases from V and 6 bases from J, with 10 bases in between. The CDR3 spans 13 residues. The CDR3 nucleotides are TGTGCCAGCAGTTTAGACAGCTTGGATGGCTACACCTTC. Its translation: CASSLDSLDGYTF.

This sequence joins TRBV19 and TRBJ2-3; 12 bases agree with TRBD2. The CDR3 length is 16 residues. V shed 8 bases, J shed 6 bases, and the junction held 12 bases outside the gene matches. The germline V gene has CDR1 LNHDA and CDR2 SQIVND (reference sequence). CDR3 residues: CASGPGASGGADTQYF. CDR3 sequence (DNA): TGTGCCAGTGGGCCTGGCGCTAGCGGGGGGGCGGATACGCAGTATTTT.

V usage is TRBV7-9 and J usage is TRBJ2-4, with 9 positions matching TRBD1. Germline values: CDR1 SEHNR, CDR2 FQNEAQ (reference sequence). The V and J ends lost 5 bases and 6 bases, in that order; junction bases with no gene match: 5. CDR3 length: 14 amino acids. In nucleotides, the CDR3 is TGTGCCAGCAGCCCCGGACAGGGGTTAAACATTCAGTACTTC. This encodes CASSPGQGLNIQYF.